This is a list of T cell receptor beta chains from one sample in a study of blood T cell repertoires in COVID-19. The assay was immunoSEQ multiplex PCR, and TCRdb's table has in-frame clones only and misses some. Here the sample spans some 180,000 clones, 75% to 90% being singletons. Sequenced material: PBMCs or T cells enriched from blood (not recorded which). The receptors were sampled from a man in his forties who had recovered from COVID-19. CDR3s include the opening cysteine and the closing phenylalanine or tryptophan. D genes are given only for firm matches. Rows may omit the clone size; those that give it use once, few, many or a size class.

size	V	J	D	CDR3	DNA
.	TRBV7-9	TRBJ2-3	.	CASSPGGLGPTDTQYF	TGTGCCAGCAGTCCAGGAGGTCTTGGCCCCACAGATACGCAGTATTTT
.	TRBV14	TRBJ2-7	TRBD1	CASSQDRSYEQYF	TGTGCCAGCAGCCAGGACAGGTCCTACGAGCAGTACTTC
.	TRBV29-1	TRBJ1-5	.	CSVSTGREGDQPQHF	TGCAGCGTTAGCACAGGGAGAGAAGGAGATCAGCCCCAGCATTTT
many	TRBV30	TRBJ2-7	TRBD1	CAWSVGTGAHEQYF	TGTGCCTGGAGTGTAGGGACAGGGGCCCACGAGCAGTACTTC
.	TRBV13	TRBJ1-1	.	CASSFMDTGNTEAFF	TGTGCCAGCAGCTTCATGGACACAGGGAACACTGAAGCTTTCTTT
.	TRBV6-6	TRBJ1-1	TRBD1	CASSYTGGGTEAFF	TGTGCCAGCAGTTACACAGGGGGTGGCACTGAAGCTTTCTTT
once	TRBV9	TRBJ2-3	TRBD2	CASSNSGTSTDTQYF	TGTGCCAGCAGCAATAGCGGGACTAGCACAGATACGCAGTATTTT
.	TRBV4-1	TRBJ1-2	.	CASSQDRSGTGGYTF	TGCGCCAGCAGCCAAGATCGGAGCGGCACGGGAGGCTACACCTTC
.	TRBV5-1	TRBJ2-7	.	CASSLGRGGLYEQYF	TGCGCCAGCAGCTTGGGAAGGGGGGGCCTCTACGAGCAGTACTTC
few	TRBV7-9	TRBJ1-3	.	CASSSITGTPSSGNTIYF	TGTGCCAGCAGCTCTATCACCGGGACACCTTCCTCTGGAAACACCATATATTTT
.	TRBV28	TRBJ1-1	TRBD1	CASSYRGRTEAFF	TGTGCCAGCAGTTACAGGGGAAGGACTGAAGCTTTCTTT
.	TRBV6-5	TRBJ1-3	TRBD1	CASSTGVSGNTIYF	TGTGCCAGCAGTACAGGGGTCTCTGGAAACACCATATATTTT